This entry lists 8 T cell receptor beta chains sequenced from one sample in a study of control samples from healthy donors and cancer patients. Clones were read by immunoSEQ multiplex PCR, and TCRdb kept only the in-frame ones, dropping some. The table includes some 120,000 clones, around 93% detected once. The sample was PBMCs. Receptor source: a middle-aged man with head and neck cancer.

This chain uses TRBV6-6 with TRBJ1-2; tentative D call: TRBD1 (5 bases). Trimming pared 8 bases from V and 7 bases from J, leaving 20 bases between. CDR3 length equals 14 residues. From germline, CDR1 is MNHNY and CDR2 SVGAGI (reference sequence). The CDR3 nucleotides read TGTGCCAGCCTTATGACAGAAGGGAAGGGTGGCTACACCTTC. It codes for CASLMTEGKGGYTF.

The V and J genes are TRBV4-3 and TRBJ2-7, with 10 positions matching TRBD1. This CDR3 has 16 amino acids. V lost 0 bases and J lost 2; bases outside the gene matches: 4. Germline CDR1 reads LGHNA; CDR2 reads YSLEER. This CDR3 is CASSQEAGTGAYEQYF. DNA for the CDR3: TGCGCCAGCAGCCAAGAAGCCGGGACAGGGGCCTACGAGCAGTACTTC.

The chain employs TRBV6-5 and TRBJ1-5; weak D call: TRBD1 (5 bases). V was clipped by 5 bases and J by 0 bases, with 11 bases between them. The CDR3 sequence is 15 residues long. Germline V lookup: CDR1 MNHEY, CDR2 SVGAGI. CDR3 sequence (DNA): TGTGCCAGCAGTCGGGGGGGTTTTAGCAATCAGCCCCAGCATTTT. This gives the protein CASSRGGFSNQPQHF.

CDR3 in amino acids: CASSTERGTARPRPSTEAFF. The DNA of the CDR3 is TGTGCCAGCAGCACCGAGCGAGGGACAGCCAGACCCAGACCGAGCACTGAAGCTTTCTTT. The rearrangement uses TRBV7-9 and TRBJ1-1, with TRBD1 matching over 7 bases. Trimming at V came to 5 bases and at J to 4 bases, leaving 25 bases not matched to a gene. The CDR3 contains 20 residues. Per germline, CDR1 SEHNR and CDR2 FQNEAQ (reference sequence).

The chain joins TRBV6-6 to TRBJ2-5; 7 bases map to TRBD2. V gave up 2 bases and J gave up 4 bases; unmatched junction bases: 7. The CDR3 is 15 residues long. Germline loops: CDR1 MNHNY, CDR2 SVGAGI (reference sequence). The CDR3 sequence is CASSYPGGSRETQYF. The CDR3 DNA reads as TGTGCCAGCAGTTACCCGGGGGGATCCAGAGAGACCCAGTACTTC.

V gene TRBV30 combines with J gene TRBJ2-2, with D maybe TRBD1 (5 bases). CDR1 is GTSNPN, CDR2 SVGIG, per germline (reference sequence). Trimming took off 2 bases at V and 4 bases at J, with 23 bases between the two ends. The CDR3 totals 18 residues. CDR3 protein: CAWSFPLPKGAPTGELFF. CDR3 in DNA: TGTGCCTGGAGTTTCCCACTCCCGAAAGGGGCCCCCACCGGGGAGCTGTTTTTT. The full variable domain, with the rest looked up from reference TRBV30 and TRBJ2-2, is SQTIHQWPATLVQPVGSPLSLECTVEGTSNPNLYWYRQAAGRGLQLLFYSVGIGQISSEVPQNLSASRPQDRQFILSSKKLLLSDSGFYLCAWSFPLPKGAPTGELFFGEGSRLTVL.

The CDR3 nucleotides read TGTGCCAGCAGTTGGGCGGGGCTGGGTGGCGGGGAGCTGTTTTTT. This sequence encodes CASSWAGLGGGELFF. The chain carries TRBV27 and TRBJ2-2, with D possibly matching TRBD2 (6 bases). CDR3 length: 15 residues. Germline CDR1 reads MNHEY; CDR2 reads SMNVEV (reference sequence). V lost 4 bases and J lost 7, with 16 bases in between.

The chain has TRBV5-4 and TRBJ1-6, with D unclear. Germline V CDR1 and CDR2: SGHNT, YYREEE (reference sequence). The CDR3 contains 13 residues. Deletions cut 1 base from V and 7 bases from J, with 6 bases between. In DNA form, the CDR3 reads TGTGCCAGCAGCTTGAGTCCGAATTCACCCCTCCACTTT. It yields the protein CASSLSPNSPLHF.